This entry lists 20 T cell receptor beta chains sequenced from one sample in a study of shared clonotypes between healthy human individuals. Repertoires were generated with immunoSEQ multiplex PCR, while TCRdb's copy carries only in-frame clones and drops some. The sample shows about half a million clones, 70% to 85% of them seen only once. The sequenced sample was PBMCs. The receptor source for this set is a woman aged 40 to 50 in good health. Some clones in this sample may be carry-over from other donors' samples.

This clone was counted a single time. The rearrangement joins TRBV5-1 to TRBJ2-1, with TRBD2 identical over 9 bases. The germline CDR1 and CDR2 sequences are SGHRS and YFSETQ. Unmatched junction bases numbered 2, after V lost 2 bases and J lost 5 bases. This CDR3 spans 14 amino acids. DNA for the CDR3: TGCGCCAGCAGCTTACGCGGGAGGGACAATGAGCAGTTCTTC. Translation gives CASSLRGRDNEQFF.

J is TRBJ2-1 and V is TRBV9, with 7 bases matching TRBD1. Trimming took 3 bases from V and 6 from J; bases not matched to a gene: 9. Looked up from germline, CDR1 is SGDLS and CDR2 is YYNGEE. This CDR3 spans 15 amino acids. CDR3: CASSDTGQTTNEQFF. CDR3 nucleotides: TGTGCCAGCAGCGATACGGGACAGACAACCAATGAGCAGTTCTTC.

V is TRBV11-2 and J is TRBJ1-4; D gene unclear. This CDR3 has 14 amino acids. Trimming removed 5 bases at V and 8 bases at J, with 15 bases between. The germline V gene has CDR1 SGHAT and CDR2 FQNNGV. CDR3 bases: TGTGCCAGCAGCCTAGGACGGGCGGGAGAAAAACTGTTTTTT. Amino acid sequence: CASSLGRAGEKLFF.

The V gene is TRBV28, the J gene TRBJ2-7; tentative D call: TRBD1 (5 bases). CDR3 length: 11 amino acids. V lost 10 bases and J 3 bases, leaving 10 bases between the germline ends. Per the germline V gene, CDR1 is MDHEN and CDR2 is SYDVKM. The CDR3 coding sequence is TGTGCCATCAAGACAGACTACGAGCAGTACTTC. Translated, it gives CAIKTDYEQYF.

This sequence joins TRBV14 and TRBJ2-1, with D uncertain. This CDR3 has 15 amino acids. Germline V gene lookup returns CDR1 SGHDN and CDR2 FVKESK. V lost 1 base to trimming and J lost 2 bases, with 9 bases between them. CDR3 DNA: TGTGCCAGCAGCCAAGTCGGACGCACCTACAATGAGCAGTTCTTC. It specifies CASSQVGRTYNEQFF.

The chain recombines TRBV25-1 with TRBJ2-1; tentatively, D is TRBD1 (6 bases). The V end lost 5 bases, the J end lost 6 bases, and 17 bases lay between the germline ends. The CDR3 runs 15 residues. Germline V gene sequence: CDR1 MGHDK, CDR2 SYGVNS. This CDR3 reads CASSRGQSDANEQFF. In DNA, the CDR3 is TGTGCCAGCAGTAGAGGACAGTCGGACGCCAATGAGCAGTTCTTC.

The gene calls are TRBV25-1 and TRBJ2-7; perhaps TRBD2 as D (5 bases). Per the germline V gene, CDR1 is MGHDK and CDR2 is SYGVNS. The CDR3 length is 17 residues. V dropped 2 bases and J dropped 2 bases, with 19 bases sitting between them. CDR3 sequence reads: CASSERVGKGRAYEQYF. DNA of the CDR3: TGTGCCAGCAGTGAACGGGTGGGGAAAGGGAGAGCCTACGAGCAGTACTTC.

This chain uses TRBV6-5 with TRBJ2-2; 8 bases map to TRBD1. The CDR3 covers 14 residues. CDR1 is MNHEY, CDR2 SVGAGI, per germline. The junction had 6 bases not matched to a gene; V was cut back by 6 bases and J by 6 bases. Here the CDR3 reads CASRHPGGSGELFF. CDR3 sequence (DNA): TGTGCCAGCAGGCATCCAGGGGGCTCCGGGGAGCTGTTTTTT.

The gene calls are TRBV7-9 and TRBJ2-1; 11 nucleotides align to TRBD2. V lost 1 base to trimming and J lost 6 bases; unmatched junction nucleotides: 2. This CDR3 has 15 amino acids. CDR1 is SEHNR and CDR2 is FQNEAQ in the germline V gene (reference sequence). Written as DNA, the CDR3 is TGTGCCAGCAGCTTAGGACTAGCGGGGCGCAATGAGCAGTTCTTC. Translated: CASSLGLAGRNEQFF.

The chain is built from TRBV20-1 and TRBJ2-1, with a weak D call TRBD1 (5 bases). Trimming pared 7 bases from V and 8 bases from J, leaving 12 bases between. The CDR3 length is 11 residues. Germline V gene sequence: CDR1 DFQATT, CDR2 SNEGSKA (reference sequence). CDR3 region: CSVSRVDEQFF. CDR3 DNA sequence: TGCAGTGTAAGCAGGGTTGATGAGCAGTTCTTC.

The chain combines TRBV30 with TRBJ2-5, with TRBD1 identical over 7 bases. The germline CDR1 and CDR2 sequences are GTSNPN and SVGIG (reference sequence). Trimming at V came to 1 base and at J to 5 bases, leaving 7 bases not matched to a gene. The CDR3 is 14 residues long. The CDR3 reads CAWSEAGGWETQYF. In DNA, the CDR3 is TGTGCCTGGAGTGAGGCAGGGGGATGGGAGACCCAGTACTTC.

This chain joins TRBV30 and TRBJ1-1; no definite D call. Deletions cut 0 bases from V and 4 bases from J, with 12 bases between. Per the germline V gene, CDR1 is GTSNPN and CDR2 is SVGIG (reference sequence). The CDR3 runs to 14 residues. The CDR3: CAWSVGGLGTEAFF. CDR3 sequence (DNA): TGTGCCTGGAGTGTTGGTGGCCTTGGCACTGAAGCTTTCTTT.

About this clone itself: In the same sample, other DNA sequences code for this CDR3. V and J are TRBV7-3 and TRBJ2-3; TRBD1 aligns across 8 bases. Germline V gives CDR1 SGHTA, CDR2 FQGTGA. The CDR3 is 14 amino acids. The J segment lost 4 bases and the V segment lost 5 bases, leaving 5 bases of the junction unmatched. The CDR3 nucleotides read TGTGCCAGCAGCCTCGGACAGGGCTCAGATACGCAGTATTTT. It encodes CASSLGQGSDTQYF.

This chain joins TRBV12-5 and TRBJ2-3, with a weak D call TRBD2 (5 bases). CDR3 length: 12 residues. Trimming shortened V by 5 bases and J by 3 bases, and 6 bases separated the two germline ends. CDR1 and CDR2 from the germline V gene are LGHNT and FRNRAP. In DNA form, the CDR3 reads TGTGCTAGTGGTCGGGATACAGATACGCAGTATTTT. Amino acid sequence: CASGRDTDTQYF.

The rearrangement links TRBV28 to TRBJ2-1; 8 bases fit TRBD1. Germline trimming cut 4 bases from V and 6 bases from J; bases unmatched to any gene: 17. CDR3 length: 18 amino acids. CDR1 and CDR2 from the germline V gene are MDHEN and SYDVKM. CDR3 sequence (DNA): TGTGCCAGCAGTTCCCCCCCCGGGGCAGGGGGCCTTCTCAATGAGCAGTTCTTC. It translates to CASSSPPGAGGLLNEQFF.

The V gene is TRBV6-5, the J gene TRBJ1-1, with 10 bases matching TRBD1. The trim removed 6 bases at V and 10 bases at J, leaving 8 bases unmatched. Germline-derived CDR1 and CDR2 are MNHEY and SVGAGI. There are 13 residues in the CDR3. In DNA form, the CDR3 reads TGTGCCAGCAGAGTGCAGTGGACAGGGGGAGCTTTCTTT. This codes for CASRVQWTGGAFF.

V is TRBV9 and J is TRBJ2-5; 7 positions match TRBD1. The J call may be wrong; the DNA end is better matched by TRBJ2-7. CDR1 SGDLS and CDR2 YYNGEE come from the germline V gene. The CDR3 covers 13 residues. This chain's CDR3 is CASSVGGGGEQYF. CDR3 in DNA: TGTGCCAGCAGCGTAGGAGGGGGCGGCGAGCAGTACTTC.

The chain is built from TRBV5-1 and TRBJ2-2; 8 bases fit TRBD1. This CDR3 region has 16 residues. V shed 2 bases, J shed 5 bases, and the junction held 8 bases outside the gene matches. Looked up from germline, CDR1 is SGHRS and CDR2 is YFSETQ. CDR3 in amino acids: CASSFQGQGWTGELFF. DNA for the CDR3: TGCGCCAGCAGCTTTCAAGGACAGGGTTGGACCGGGGAGCTGTTTTTT.

The CDR3 DNA reads as TGTGCCAGCAGTCTTGAACTAGCGGGAGCCGACGAGCAGTACTTC. Amino acid sequence: CASSLELAGADEQYF. The V gene is TRBV28, the J gene TRBJ2-7; TRBD2 matches 11 bases. V lost 5 bases and J lost 5; bases outside the gene matches: 8. CDR3 length: 15 amino acids. Germline V lookup: CDR1 MDHEN, CDR2 SYDVKM.

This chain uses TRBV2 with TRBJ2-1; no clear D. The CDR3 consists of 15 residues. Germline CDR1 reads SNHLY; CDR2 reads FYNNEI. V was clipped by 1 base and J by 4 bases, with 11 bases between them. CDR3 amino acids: CASSEGGRIYNEQFF. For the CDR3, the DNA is TGTGCCAGCAGTGAAGGGGGTAGGATTTACAATGAGCAGTTCTTC.